This T cell receptor (beta chain) was observed in a study of CD4 and CD8 cells across lung adenocarcinoma regions. TCRdb ran MiXCR on the PCR reads and lists one entry per CDR3 protein. The top ten clones hold 33% of a sample with roughly 11,000 distinct CDR3 sequences, 53% of them seen once. The receptor was derived from a female donor with lung adenocarcinoma. The CD4 and CD8 labels of this study may be unreliable. Material: CD8+ T cells from the center of a lung tumor.

The CDR3 DNA reads TGTGCCGCCTCGGGGCAGGTCAGCAATCAGCCCCAGCATTTT. Encoded protein: CAASGQVSNQPQHF. The chain joins TRBV10-3 to TRBJ1-5; a possible D gene is TRBD1 (5 bases). This CDR3 region has 14 residues. Trimming shortened V by 11 bases and J by 1 base, and 15 bases separated the two germline ends. The germline CDR1 and CDR2 sequences are ENHRY and SYGVKD.